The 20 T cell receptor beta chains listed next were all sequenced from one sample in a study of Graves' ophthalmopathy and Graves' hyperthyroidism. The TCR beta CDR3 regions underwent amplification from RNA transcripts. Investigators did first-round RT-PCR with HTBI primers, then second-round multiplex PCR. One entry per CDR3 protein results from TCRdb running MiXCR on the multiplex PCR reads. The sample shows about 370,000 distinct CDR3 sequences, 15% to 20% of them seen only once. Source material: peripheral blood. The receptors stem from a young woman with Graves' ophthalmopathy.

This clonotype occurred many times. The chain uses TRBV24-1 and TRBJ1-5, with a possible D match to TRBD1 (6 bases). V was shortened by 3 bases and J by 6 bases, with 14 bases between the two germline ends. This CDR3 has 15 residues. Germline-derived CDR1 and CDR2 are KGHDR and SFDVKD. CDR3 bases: TGTGCCACCAGTGATGCAGGGGTGCGGGGTCAGCCCCAGCATTTT. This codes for CATSDAGVRGQPQHF.

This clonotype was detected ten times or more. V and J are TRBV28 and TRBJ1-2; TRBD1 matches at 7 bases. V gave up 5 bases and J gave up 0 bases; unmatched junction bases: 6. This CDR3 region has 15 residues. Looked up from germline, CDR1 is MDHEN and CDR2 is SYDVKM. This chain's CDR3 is CASSPTGITNYGYTF. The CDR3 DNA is TGTGCCAGCAGTCCGACAGGGATCACTAACTATGGCTACACCTTC.

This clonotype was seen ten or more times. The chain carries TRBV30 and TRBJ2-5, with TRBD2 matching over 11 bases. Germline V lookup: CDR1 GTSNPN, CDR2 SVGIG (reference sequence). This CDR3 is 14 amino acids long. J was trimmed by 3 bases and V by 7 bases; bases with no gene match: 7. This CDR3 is CASLAGGLEETQYF. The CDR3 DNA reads TGTGCCTCCTTAGCGGGGGGGCTTGAAGAGACCCAGTACTTC.

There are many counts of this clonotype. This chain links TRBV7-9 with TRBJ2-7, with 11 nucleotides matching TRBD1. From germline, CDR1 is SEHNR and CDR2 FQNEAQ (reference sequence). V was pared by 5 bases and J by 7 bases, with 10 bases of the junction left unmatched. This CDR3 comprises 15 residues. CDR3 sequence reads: CASSPPPGQGGEQYF. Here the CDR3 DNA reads TGTGCCAGCAGCCCTCCCCCGGGACAGGGGGGAGAGCAGTACTTC.

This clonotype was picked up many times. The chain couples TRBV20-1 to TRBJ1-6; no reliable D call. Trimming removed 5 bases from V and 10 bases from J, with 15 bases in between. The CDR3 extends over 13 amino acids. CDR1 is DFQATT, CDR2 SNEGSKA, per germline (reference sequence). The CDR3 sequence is CSARKNRSSPLHF. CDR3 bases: TGCAGTGCTCGAAAGAACAGAAGCTCACCCCTCCACTTT.

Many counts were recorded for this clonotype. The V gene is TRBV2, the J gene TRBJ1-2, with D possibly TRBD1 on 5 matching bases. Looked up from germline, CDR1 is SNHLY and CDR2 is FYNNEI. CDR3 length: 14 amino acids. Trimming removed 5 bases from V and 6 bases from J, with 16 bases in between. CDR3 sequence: CASSQKEDSDGYTF. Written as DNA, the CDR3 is TGTGCCAGCAGTCAGAAAGAAGACAGCGATGGCTACACCTTC.

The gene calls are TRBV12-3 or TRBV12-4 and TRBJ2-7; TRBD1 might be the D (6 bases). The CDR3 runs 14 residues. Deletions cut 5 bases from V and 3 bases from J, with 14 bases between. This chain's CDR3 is CASSEQGLGYEQYF. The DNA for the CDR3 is TGTGCCAGCAGTGAACAGGGTTTAGGCTACGAGCAGTACTTC.

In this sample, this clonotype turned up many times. The CDR3 DNA follows: TGTGCCAGCAGCTCCCGGGACAGGGAGTTGTTGGATGGCTACACCTTC. It is translated as CASSSRDRELLDGYTF. This chain links TRBV13 with TRBJ1-2; 9 bases map to TRBD1. CDR3 length: 16 residues. The trim removed 4 bases at V and 6 bases at J, leaving 12 bases unmatched. From germline, CDR1 is PRHDT and CDR2 FYEKMQ (reference sequence).

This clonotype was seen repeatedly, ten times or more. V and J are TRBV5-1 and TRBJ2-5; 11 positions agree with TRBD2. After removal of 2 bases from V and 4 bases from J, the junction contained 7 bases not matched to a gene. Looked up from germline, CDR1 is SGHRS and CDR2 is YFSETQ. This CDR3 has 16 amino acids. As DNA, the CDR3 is TGCGCCAGCAGCTTTTCCCTAGCGGGGGGTCCAGAGACCCAGTACTTC. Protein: CASSFSLAGGPETQYF.

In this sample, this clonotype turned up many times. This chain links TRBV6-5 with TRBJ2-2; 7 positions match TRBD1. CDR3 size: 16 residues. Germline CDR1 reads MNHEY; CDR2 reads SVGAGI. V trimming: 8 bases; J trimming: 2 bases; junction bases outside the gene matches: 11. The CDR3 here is CASSHLRGINTGELFF. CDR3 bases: TGTGCCAGCTCACACCTCAGGGGGATTAACACCGGGGAGCTGTTTTTT.

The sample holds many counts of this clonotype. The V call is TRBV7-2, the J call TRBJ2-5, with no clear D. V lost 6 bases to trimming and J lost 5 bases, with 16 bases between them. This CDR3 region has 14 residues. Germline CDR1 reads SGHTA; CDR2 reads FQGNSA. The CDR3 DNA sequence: TGTGCCAGCAGACCTTATAGGGCTCAGGAGACCCAGTACTTC. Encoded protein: CASRPYRAQETQYF.

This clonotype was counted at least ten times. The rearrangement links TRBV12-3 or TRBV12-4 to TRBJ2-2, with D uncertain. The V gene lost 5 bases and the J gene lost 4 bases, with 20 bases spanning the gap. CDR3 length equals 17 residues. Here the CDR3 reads CASSRIKEERGTGELFF. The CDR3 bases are TGTGCCAGCAGTCGAATAAAGGAAGAGCGTGGCACCGGGGAGCTGTTTTTT.

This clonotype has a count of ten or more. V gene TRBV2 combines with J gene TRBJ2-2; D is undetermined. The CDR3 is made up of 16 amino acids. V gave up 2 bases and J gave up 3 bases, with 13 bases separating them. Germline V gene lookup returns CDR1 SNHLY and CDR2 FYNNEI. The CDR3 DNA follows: TGTGCCAGCAGTGAAATTGGGCAGGTTTACACCGGGGAGCTGTTTTTT. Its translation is CASSEIGQVYTGELFF.

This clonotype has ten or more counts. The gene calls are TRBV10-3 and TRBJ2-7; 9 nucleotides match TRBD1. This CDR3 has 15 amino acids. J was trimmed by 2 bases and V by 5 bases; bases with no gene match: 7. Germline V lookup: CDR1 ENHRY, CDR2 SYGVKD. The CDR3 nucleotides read TGTGCCATCAGTAGCGGGACAGGGTACCCCTACGAGCAGTACTTC. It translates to CAISSGTGYPYEQYF.

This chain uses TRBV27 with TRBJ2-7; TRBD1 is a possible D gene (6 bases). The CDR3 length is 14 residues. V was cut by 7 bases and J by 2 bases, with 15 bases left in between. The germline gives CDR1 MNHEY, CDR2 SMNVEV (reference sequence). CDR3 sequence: CASKLTGQAYEQYF. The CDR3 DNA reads TGTGCCAGCAAGTTAACAGGGCAGGCCTACGAGCAGTACTTC.

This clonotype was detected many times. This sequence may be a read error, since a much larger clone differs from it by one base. CDR3 region: CASRYGDRPQHF. The CDR3 region has the DNA TGTGCCAGCAGGTATGGGGATCGGCCCCAGCATTTT. This rearrangement joins TRBV28 to TRBJ1-5; D is uncertain. Per germline, CDR1 MDHEN and CDR2 SYDVKM. V lost 6 bases, J lost 9 bases, and 12 bases lay in between. This CDR3 is built from 12 residues. The full variable domain, in which reference TRBV28 and TRBJ1-5 provide the parts outside the CDR3, is DVKVTQSSRYLVKRTGEKVFLECVQDMDHENMFWYRQDPGLGLRLIYFSYDVKMKEKGDIPEGYSVSREKKERFSLILESASTNQTSMYLCASRYGDRPQHFGDGTRLSIL.

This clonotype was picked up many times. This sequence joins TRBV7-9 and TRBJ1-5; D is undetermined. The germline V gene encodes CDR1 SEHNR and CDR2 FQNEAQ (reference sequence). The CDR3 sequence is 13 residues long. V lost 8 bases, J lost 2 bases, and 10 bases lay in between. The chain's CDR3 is CASSSEGNQPQHF. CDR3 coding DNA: TGTGCCAGCTCGTCCGAGGGCAATCAGCCCCAGCATTTT.

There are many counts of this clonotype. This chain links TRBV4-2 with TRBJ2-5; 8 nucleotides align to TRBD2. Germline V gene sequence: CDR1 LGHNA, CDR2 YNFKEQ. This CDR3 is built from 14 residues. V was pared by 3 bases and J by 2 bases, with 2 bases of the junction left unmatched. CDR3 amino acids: CASSQIAGQETQYF. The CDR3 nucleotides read TGTGCCAGCAGCCAGATAGCGGGGCAAGAGACCCAGTACTTC.

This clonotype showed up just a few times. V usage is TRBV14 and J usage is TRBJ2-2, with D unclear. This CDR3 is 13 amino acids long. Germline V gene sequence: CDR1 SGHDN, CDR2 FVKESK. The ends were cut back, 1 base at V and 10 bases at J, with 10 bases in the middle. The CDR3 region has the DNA TGTGCCAGCAGCCAAGGCCTCCAGACGGAGCTGTTTTTT. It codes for CASSQGLQTELFF.

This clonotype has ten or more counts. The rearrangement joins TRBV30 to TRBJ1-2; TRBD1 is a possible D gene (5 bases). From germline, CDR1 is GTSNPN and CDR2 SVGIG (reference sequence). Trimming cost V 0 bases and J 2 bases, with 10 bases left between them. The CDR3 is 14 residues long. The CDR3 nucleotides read TGTGCCTGGAGTGTGGGCAGGGAGAACTATGGCTACACCTTC. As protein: CAWSVGRENYGYTF. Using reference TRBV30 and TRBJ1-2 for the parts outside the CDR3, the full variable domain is SQTIHQWPATLVQPVGSPLSLECTVEGTSNPNLYWYRQAAGRGLQLLFYSVGIGQISSEVPQNLSASRPQDRQFILSSKKLLLSDSGFYLCAWSVGRENYGYTFGSGTRLTVV.